This TCR beta chain comes out of a study of vaccination effects on CD4 cells after COVID-19. Overall study results and limits: Within healthy vaccinees, only 1 of 255 vaccine-induced clones displayed cross-reactivity with common cold coronaviruses. Sampling in the study covered few convalescent patients and included no early post-infection timepoints. The study found marked clonal contraction of infection- and vaccine-induced clones late after vaccination.

Data came from immunoSEQ multiplex PCR; TCRdb stores just in-frame clones and leaves some out. Of tens of thousands of clones in the sample, over 70% are singletons; the top ten hold about a tenth. Germline V gene lookup returns CDR1 SGHNT and CDR2 YYREEE (reference sequence). The CDR3 consists of 15 residues. The ends were cut back, 1 base at V and 7 bases at J, with 12 bases in the middle. This clone has only one observation. Its specificity is unknown. Before any sequencing was done, the ViraFEST assay used viral peptide pools to expand antigen-specific CD4+ T cells. Isolating CD4+ T cells followed approximately ten days of culture. Each participant was given two doses of one vaccine (BNT162b2 or mRNA-1273).

The clonotype was recovered from a human donor who received a COVID-19 vaccine. The sample in question was CD4+ T cells from PBMCs cultured with HCoV-NL63 spike peptides, obtained after COVID-19 vaccination. The J gene is TRBJ1-6, the V gene TRBV5-4, with D possibly matching TRBD1 (6 bases). The CDR3: CASSLKNRENSPLHF. The CDR3 DNA reads as TGTGCCAGCAGCTTGAAGAACAGGGAAAATTCACCCCTCCACTTT.